This T cell receptor (beta chain) is drawn from a study of T cell responses to AZD1222 COVID-19 vaccine. This CDR3 has 14 amino acids. With 6 bases clipped from V and 8 bases from J, the junction kept 8 bases outside the gene matches. The germline CDR1 and CDR2 sequences are LNHDA and SQIVND (reference sequence). Generated by immunoSEQ multiplex PCR, the TCRdb table keeps only in-frame clones and is missing some. Here the sample spans fewer than 80,000 clones, around 74% being singletons. This chain uses TRBV19 with TRBJ1-4; TRBD1 aligns across 8 bases. The specimen was peripheral blood, collected on day 0 of MenACWY control vaccination. This clonotype was sampled from an adult in good health. The CDR3: CASSRGTGGEKLFF. CDR3 nucleotides: TGTGCCAGTAGCCGGGGGACAGGAGGCGAAAAACTGTTTTTT.